These T cell receptor beta chains were read from a single sample in a study of vaccination and CD4 T cells after COVID-19. TCRdb reanalysed the PCR reads using MiXCR and keeps one entry per CDR3 protein. This sample has about 20,000 distinct CDR3 sequences, with approximately 28% found just once. These receptors' targets are unknown. Sequencing was done on a sample of cultured CD4+ T cells from blood. Receptors were obtained from a human donor with COVID-19. CDR3s include the opening cysteine and the closing phenylalanine or tryptophan. A D gene is named only where the DNA matches it firmly. Not every row has a clone size; where given, it reads once, few, many or a size class.

TRBJ1-5 TRBD1 TRBV27 few CASSETGTTSQHF TGTGCCAGCAGCGAGACAGGGACGACGTCCCAGCATTTT
TRBJ2-2 TRBD1 TRBV7-9 . CASRTGTGVTGELFF TGTGCCAGCAGGACCGGGACAGGGGTCACCGGGGAGCTGTTTTTT
TRBJ1-2 TRBD1 TRBV12-3/TRBV12-4 . CASGPGQGEGYGYTF TGTGCCAGCGGACCTGGACAGGGTGAAGGCTATGGCTACACCTTC
TRBJ2-5 . TRBV5-1 . CASSLLPRGETQYF TGCGCCAGCAGCTTGCTGCCTAGGGGAGAGACCCAGTACTTC
TRBJ1-4 . TRBV7-2 . CASRMGSTNEKLFF TGTGCCAGCAGAATGGGATCCACTAATGAAAAACTGTTTTTT
TRBJ2-3 TRBD2 TRBV7-9 . CASSFSSGESDTQYF TGTGCCAGCAGCTTTTCTAGCGGGGAATCAGATACGCAGTATTTT
TRBJ1-5 TRBD1 TRBV7-9 few CASSDDWDRVGQPQHF TGTGCCAGCAGCGACGACTGGGACAGGGTAGGCCAGCCCCAGCATTTT
TRBJ2-7 TRBD1 TRBV11-2 few CASTNRAGQGFYEQYF TGTGCCAGCACCAATCGAGCTGGACAGGGGTTCTACGAGCAGTACTTC
TRBJ2-5 TRBD2 TRBV7-6 . CASSPASGRVETQYF TGTGCCAGCAGCCCCGCTAGCGGCCGGGTGGAGACCCAGTACTTC
TRBJ1-1 . TRBV12-3/TRBV12-4 . CASSFGGQLNTEAFF TGTGCCAGCAGTTTCGGGGGACAACTGAACACTGAAGCTTTCTTT
TRBJ2-7 . TRBV7-6 few CASSLASGGSYEQYF TGTGCCAGCAGCTTAGCGAGTGGGGGTTCCTACGAGCAGTACTTC
TRBJ2-7 . TRBV24-1 few CATGTFNEQYF TGTGCCACTGGGACTTTCAACGAGCAGTACTTC
TRBJ2-1 TRBD1 TRBV20-1 few CSARDRDSHNEQFF TGCAGTGCTAGGGACCGGGACAGTCACAATGAGCAGTTCTTC
TRBJ2-5 TRBD2 TRBV5-4 few CASSRGLAGGLGQETQYF TGTGCCAGCAGCCGGGGACTAGCGGGGGGGCTGGGCCAAGAGACCCAGTACTTC
TRBJ1-2 TRBD1 TRBV27 . CASSSTRGRGDYGYTF TGTGCCAGCAGTTCGACCAGGGGGCGCGGGGACTATGGCTACACCTTC
TRBJ2-6 . TRBV6-1 few CASSGLGGGANVLTF TGTGCCAGCAGTGGATTGGGCGGTGGGGCCAACGTCCTGACTTTC
TRBJ1-5 . TRBV5-1 . CASSLEGSNQPQHF TGCGCCAGCAGCTTGGAGGGAAGCAATCAGCCCCAGCATTTT
TRBJ2-1 . TRBV20-1 few CSQIRDKNEQFF TGCAGCCAGATCCGGGACAAAAATGAGCAGTTCTTC
TRBJ2-7 TRBD2 TRBV28 . CASSLAGGTREQYF TGTGCCAGCAGTTTAGCGGGGGGCACCCGCGAGCAGTACTTC
TRBJ1-1 . TRBV7-9 few CASSPAGGGWTEAFF TGTGCCAGCAGCCCCGCCGGTGGGGGGTGGACTGAAGCTTTCTTT
TRBJ1-6 TRBD1 TRBV11-3 . CASSLVGDRPNSPLHF TGTGCCAGCAGCTTAGTCGGGGACAGACCTAATTCACCCCTCCACTTT
TRBJ2-5 TRBD2 TRBV19 few CASSISSGGAETQYF TGTGCCAGTAGTATCTCTAGCGGGGGGGCGGAGACCCAGTACTTC
TRBJ2-2 . TRBV6-1 . CASSELANTGELFF TGTGCCAGCAGTGAGTTGGCGAACACCGGGGAGCTGTTTTTT
TRBJ1-2 . TRBV9 . CASSVGGFYGYTF TGTGCCAGCAGCGTAGGAGGGTTCTATGGCTACACCTTC
TRBJ2-1 TRBD2 TRBV19 . CASRPGLAGDNEQFF TGTGCCAGTAGACCGGGACTAGCGGGGGACAATGAGCAGTTCTTC
TRBJ1-5 TRBD1 TRBV6-5 few CASSYPEDRGIGNQPQHF TGTGCCAGCAGTTACCCCGAGGACAGGGGAATCGGCAATCAGCCCCAGCATTTT
TRBJ2-7 TRBD1 TRBV7-2 . CASSRQGAHEQYF TGTGCCAGCAGCCGACAGGGGGCCCACGAGCAGTACTTC
TRBJ2-3 TRBD2 TRBV5-4 few CASSLSGGSTDTQYF TGTGCCAGCAGCTTGAGCGGGGGGAGCACAGATACGCAGTATTTT
TRBJ2-7 . TRBV25-1 few CASNRGDSSYEQYF TGTGCCAGCAATAGAGGGGATAGCTCCTACGAGCAGTACTTC
TRBJ1-6 TRBD1 TRBV7-3 few CASSYRDRESPLHF TGTGCCAGCAGCTACAGGGACAGGGAATCACCCCTCCACTTT
TRBJ1-4 . TRBV5-6 . CASSTLTGSFGKLFF TGTGCCAGCAGCACACTTACGGGTTCCTTTGGGAAACTGTTTTTT
TRBJ1-6 . TRBV7-8 few CASSSLTGGSSYNSPLHF TGTGCCAGCAGCTCTCTAACGGGGGGGAGCTCCTATAATTCACCCCTCCACTTT
TRBJ2-4 . TRBV2 . CASSDRGAGASGNIQYF TGTGCCAGCAGTGATAGGGGGGCAGGGGCATCGGGAAACATTCAGTACTTC
TRBJ1-1 . TRBV19 few CASSKQGSEAFF TGTGCCAGTAGTAAACAGGGTTCAGAAGCTTTCTTT
TRBJ2-7 . TRBV7-9 few CASSPTWGHNEQYF TGTGCCAGCAGCCCTACTTGGGGGCACAACGAGCAGTACTTC
TRBJ2-5 . TRBV15 few CATSRDLAIAGETQYF TGTGCCACCAGCAGAGATTTGGCTATTGCAGGGGAGACCCAGTACTTC
TRBJ1-1 . TRBV5-5 . CASSLAPDTEAFF TGTGCCAGCAGCTTGGCCCCAGACACTGAAGCTTTCTTT
TRBJ2-7 TRBD2 TRBV7-6 . CASSSTSGETYEQYF TGTGCCAGCAGCTCGACTAGCGGGGAGACCTACGAGCAGTACTTC
TRBJ2-7 TRBD2 TRBV6-2/TRBV6-3 few CASRPSGRYEQYF TGTGCCAGCAGACCATCCGGGAGGTACGAGCAGTACTTC
TRBJ2-7 . TRBV20-1 few CSAGLGFSPYEQYF TGCAGTGCTGGCCTGGGGTTTAGCCCCTACGAGCAGTACTTC
TRBJ2-2 . TRBV7-3 . CAHRGLAGELFF TGTGCCCACAGGGGACTGGCCGGGGAGCTGTTTTTT
TRBJ2-3 . TRBV28 . CASIEQRQTPGDTQYF TGTGCCAGCATAGAGCAGCGACAGACCCCCGGAGATACGCAGTATTTT
TRBJ1-2 . TRBV9 . CASSVEGNYGYTF TGTGCCAGCAGCGTAGAAGGAAACTATGGCTACACCTTC
TRBJ2-5 TRBD2 TRBV6-1 few CASSEGTSGGKTQYF TGTGCCAGCAGTGAAGGAACTAGCGGGGGAAAGACCCAGTACTTC
TRBJ2-7 TRBD1 TRBV5-1 once CASSSRDRGLEQYF TGCGCCAGCAGCTCCCGGGACAGGGGGCTCGAGCAGTACTTC
TRBJ1-6 . TRBV10-2 few CASPRCEQRIPRRNSPLHF TGCGCCAGCCCCCGTTGCGAACAGAGGATCCCAAGGCGGAATTCACCCCTCCACTTT
TRBJ2-3 . TRBV7-9 . CASSPDSGTQYF TGTGCCAGCAGCCCTGACTCGGGCACGCAGTATTTT
TRBJ2-3 TRBD2 TRBV30 few CASGGADTQYF TGTGCCAGCGGGGGGGCAGATACGCAGTATTTT
TRBJ2-7 TRBD1 TRBV12-3/TRBV12-4 . CASSPTGTGGVHEQYF TGTGCCAGCAGTCCTACCGGGACAGGGGGTGTCCACGAGCAGTACTTC
TRBJ1-2 . TRBV6-2/TRBV6-3 few CASTQENSHSSKGYTF TGTGCCAGCACCCAGGAGAATAGCCACTCCTCTAAAGGCTACACCTTC
TRBJ2-7 . TRBV6-5 . CASSSGLTTKEQYF TGTGCCAGCAGTTCGGGGTTAACTACGAAAGAGCAGTACTTC